The clone carrying this T cell receptor beta chain was found many times. The sample originates from a study of T cells in Graves' hyperthyroidism and ophthalmopathy. Study context: Any treatment followed the collection of peripheral blood at initial diagnosis.

Any patient presenting with uncontrolled infection, other autoimmune disease, pregnancy or lactation was left out. The PBMCs were sourced from fresh peripheral blood (about 9.7 ml). Germline V gives CDR1 MNHEY, CDR2 SMNVEV (reference sequence). This CDR3 contains 14 residues. The V end lost 6 bases, the J end lost 2 bases, and 14 bases lay between the germline ends. Amplified TCR beta CDR3 regions derived from RNA transcripts. During a first-round RT-PCR of the TCR CDR3, the HTBI primer set was used. In TCRdb, the multiplex PCR reads were re-called with MiXCR into one record per CDR3 protein. The top ten clones hold approximately 12% of a sample with hundreds of thousands of distinct CDR3 sequences, about 14% of them seen once.

The J gene is TRBJ2-7, the V gene TRBV27; TRBD1 is a possible D gene (6 bases). This TCR was sampled from a woman in her forties or fifties with Graves' ophthalmopathy. Sequenced material: blood. CDR3 protein: CASSKGGRAYEQYF. The CDR3 DNA reads TGTGCCAGCAGCAAAGGGGGAAGAGCCTACGAGCAGTACTTC.